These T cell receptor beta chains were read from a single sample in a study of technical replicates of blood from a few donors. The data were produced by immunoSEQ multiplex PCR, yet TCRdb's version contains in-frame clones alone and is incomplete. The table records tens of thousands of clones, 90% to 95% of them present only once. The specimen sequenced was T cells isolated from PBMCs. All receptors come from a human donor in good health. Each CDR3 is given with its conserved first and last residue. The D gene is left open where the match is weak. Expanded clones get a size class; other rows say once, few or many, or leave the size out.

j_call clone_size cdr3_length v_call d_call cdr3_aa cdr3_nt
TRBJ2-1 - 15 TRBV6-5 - CASSPTVGGVRGQFF TGTGCCAGCAGCCCCACAGTCGGTGGCGTCAGGGGGCAGTTCTTC
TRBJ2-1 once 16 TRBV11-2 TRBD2 CASSLGLAGGYNEQFF TGTGCCAGCAGCTTAGGACTAGCGGGAGGGTACAATGAGCAGTTCTTC
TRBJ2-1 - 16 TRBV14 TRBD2 CASSLIGLAGDSEQFF TGTGCCAGCAGCCTCATAGGACTAGCGGGAGATAGTGAGCAGTTCTTC
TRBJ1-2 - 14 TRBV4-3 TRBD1 CASSQEAGGDGYTF TGCGCCAGCAGCCAAGAGGCAGGGGGCGATGGCTACACCTTC
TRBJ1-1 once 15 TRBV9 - CASTRSVDMNTEAFF TGTGCCAGCACCCGAAGTGTAGACATGAACACTGAAGCTTTCTTT
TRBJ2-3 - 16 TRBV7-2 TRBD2 CASSRDGGRAGDTQYF TGTGCCAGCAGTAGAGATGGAGGGAGGGCAGGAGATACGCAGTATTTT
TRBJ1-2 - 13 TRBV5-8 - CASSLEYNYGYTF TGTGCCAGCAGCTTGGAATATAACTATGGCTACACCTTC
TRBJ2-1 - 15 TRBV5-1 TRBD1 CASSVTGGPTNEQFF TGCGCCAGCAGCGTGACAGGGGGCCCGACTAATGAGCAGTTCTTC
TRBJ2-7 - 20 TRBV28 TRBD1 CASSRSYAYTPGQGAYEQYF TGTGCCAGCAGTCGCTCTTACGCCTATACGCCGGGACAGGGGGCCTACGAGCAGTACTTC
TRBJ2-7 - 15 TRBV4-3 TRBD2 CASSQASGRAYEQYF TGCGCCAGCAGCCAAGCTAGCGGGAGGGCCTACGAGCAGTACTTC
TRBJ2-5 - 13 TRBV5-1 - CASAPGLLETQYF TGCGCCAGCGCCCCGGGACTGCTAGAGACCCAGTACTTC
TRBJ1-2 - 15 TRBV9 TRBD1 CASSAWEKGAKGYTF TGTGCCAGCAGCGCCTGGGAGAAGGGGGCAAAGGGCTACACCTTC
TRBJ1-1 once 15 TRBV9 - CASSGATGLNTEAFF TGTGCCAGCAGCGGAGCAACGGGACTTAACACTGAAGCTTTCTTT
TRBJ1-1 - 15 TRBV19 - CASSIDRELNTEAFF TGTGCCAGTAGTATAGATCGCGAGTTGAACACTGAAGCTTTCTTT
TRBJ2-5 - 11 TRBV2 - CASSGSRTQYF TGTGCCAGCAGTGGTAGTAGGACCCAGTACTTC
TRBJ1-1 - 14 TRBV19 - CASSINSGNTEAFF TGTGCCAGTAGTATAAACAGCGGAAACACTGAAGCTTTCTTT
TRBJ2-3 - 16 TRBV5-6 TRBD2 CASSFGTSGIQDTQYF TGTGCCAGCAGCTTCGGGACTAGCGGGATTCAAGATACGCAGTATTTT
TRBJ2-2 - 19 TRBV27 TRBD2 CASSLASLAGGGSTGELFF TGTGCCAGCAGTTTAGCTTCTCTAGCGGGAGGAGGGAGCACCGGGGAGCTGTTTTTT
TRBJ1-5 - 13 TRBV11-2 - CASSPGGNQPQHF TGTGCCAGCAGCCCCGGGGGGAATCAGCCCCAGCATTTT
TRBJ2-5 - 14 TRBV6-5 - CASSYGGAQETQYF TGTGCCAGCAGTTACGGGGGGGCCCAAGAGACCCAGTACTTC
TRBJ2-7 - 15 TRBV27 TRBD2 CASSLFLAGVNEQYF TGTGCCAGCAGTTTATTCCTAGCGGGAGTCAACGAGCAGTACTTC
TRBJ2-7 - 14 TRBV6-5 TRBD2 CASSSRTSSSEQYF TGTGCCAGCAGTTCTAGGACTAGCTCCTCCGAGCAGTACTTC
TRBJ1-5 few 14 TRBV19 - CASSIQRGNQPQHF TGTGCCAGTAGTATACAGAGGGGCAATCAGCCCCAGCATTTT
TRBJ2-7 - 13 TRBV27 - CASSLSYSGEQYF TGTGCCAGCAGTTTGTCCTATAGCGGCGAGCAGTACTTC
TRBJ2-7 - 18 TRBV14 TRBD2 CASSRNKKGVAGEYEQYF TGTGCCAGCAGCCGCAACAAAAAAGGAGTAGCGGGAGAGTACGAGCAGTACTTC
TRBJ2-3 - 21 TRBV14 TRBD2 CASSPRTSGTISSKSTDTQYF TGTGCCAGCAGCCCCCGGACTAGCGGGACCATAAGTAGTAAGTCCACAGATACGCAGTATTTT
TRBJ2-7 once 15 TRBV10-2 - CASSDDREASYEQYF TGCGCCAGCAGTGATGACAGGGAGGCTTCCTACGAGCAGTACTTC
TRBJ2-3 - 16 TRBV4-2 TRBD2 CASSQDLAGGTDTQYF TGTGCCAGCAGCCAAGATCTAGCGGGAGGGACAGATACGCAGTATTTT
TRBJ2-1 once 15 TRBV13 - CASSFWRKLYNEQFF TGTGCCAGCAGCTTTTGGAGGAAACTCTACAATGAGCAGTTCTTC